A selection of T cell receptor beta chains follows, all from one sample in a study of blood T cells in healthy people across ages. Via MiXCR, TCRdb re-called the 5' RACE reads, giving one row per CDR3 protein. The sample carries just over 800,000 distinct CDR3 sequences, around two thirds recorded once. The sequenced sample was blood. The receptor set was obtained from a young man in good health. CDR3s include the opening cysteine and the closing phenylalanine or tryptophan. A D gene is named only where the DNA matches it firmly. Part of the rows lack a size; the others show once, few, many or a class for expanded clones.

D,size,V,J,CDR3,DNA
-,-,TRBV18,TRBJ1-1,CASSAKVEAFF,TGTGCCAGCTCAGCTAAGGTTGAAGCTTTCTTT
-,-,TRBV20-1,TRBJ1-4,CSARGRGGEEKLFF,TGCAGTGCTAGAGGGAGAGGGGGTGAAGAAAAACTGTTTTTT
-,few,TRBV6-2/TRBV6-3,TRBJ2-5,CASSAGWETQYF,TGTGCCAGCAGTGCCGGGTGGGAGACCCAGTACTTC
-,many,TRBV5-1,TRBJ2-6,CASSSGSGANVLTF,TGCGCCAGCAGTAGCGGTTCTGGGGCCAACGTCCTGACTTTC
-,-,TRBV15,TRBJ1-4,CATSRQGRNEKLFF,TGTGCCACCAGCAGACAGGGTAGGAATGAAAAACTGTTTTTT
TRBD1,-,TRBV4-3,TRBJ1-6,CASSQDLQGAGASPLHF,TGCGCCAGCAGCCAAGACCTCCAGGGGGCAGGGGCTTCACCCCTCCACTTT
-,-,TRBV4-1,TRBJ1-2,CASSQETGLYGYTF,TGCGCCAGCAGCCAAGAAACAGGGCTCTATGGCTACACCTTC
-,once,TRBV7-8,TRBJ2-5,CASSLYPGSTQETQYF,TGTGCCAGCAGCTTATACCCGGGGAGCACTCAAGAGACCCAGTACTTC
TRBD2,-,TRBV7-2,TRBJ2-7,CASSPNLGLPSSYNEQYF,TGTGCCAGCAGCCCCAACTTGGGACTACCAAGCTCCTACAATGAGCAGTACTTC
-,-,TRBV21-1,TRBJ2-3,CASSKAYLGGRGDTQYF,TGTGCCAGCAGCAAAGCCTACTTGGGAGGGAGGGGAGATACGCAGTATTTT
TRBD1,-,TRBV5-6,TRBJ2-5,CASSRRQGVEETQYF,TGTGCCAGCAGCAGACGACAGGGGGTCGAAGAGACCCAGTACTTC
TRBD2,-,TRBV15,TRBJ2-1,CATSRAGRDEQFF,TGTGCCACCAGCAGAGCCGGGAGGGATGAGCAGTTCTTC
-,-,TRBV20-1,TRBJ2-3,CSAQTGARDTQYF,TGCAGTGCGCAGACGGGGGCCAGAGATACGCAGTATTTT
TRBD1,-,TRBV7-2,TRBJ1-2,CASSPGTGLANYGYTF,TGTGCCAGCAGTCCCGGGACAGGGTTAGCTAACTATGGCTACACCTTC
-,many,TRBV12-3/TRBV12-4,TRBJ2-4,CASGAGLAKNIQYF,TGTGCCAGCGGTGCAGGGCTAGCCAAAAACATTCAGTACTTC
TRBD2,-,TRBV27,TRBJ2-1,CASSVSGGANEQFF,TGTGCCAGCAGTGTAAGCGGGGGGGCCAATGAGCAGTTCTTC
-,once,TRBV4-2,TRBJ1-2,CASSQVGDRTFYGYTF,TGTGCCAGCAGCCAAGTGGGAGACAGGACCTTCTATGGCTACACCTTC
TRBD2,-,TRBV7-9,TRBJ2-5,CASSPSGALETQYF,TGTGCCAGCAGCCCTAGCGGTGCCCTGGAGACCCAGTACTTC
-,-,TRBV20-1,TRBJ2-3,CSARDLETDTQYF,TGCAGTGCTAGAGATCTTGAAACAGATACGCAGTATTTT
-,-,TRBV4-3,TRBJ1-4,CASSPAGRGPNEKLFF,TGCGCCAGCAGCCCTGCGGGCCGGGGGCCTAATGAAAAACTGTTTTTT
TRBD1,-,TRBV5-1,TRBJ2-7,CASSSMGQGGEQYF,TGCGCCAGCAGCTCGATGGGACAGGGTGGCGAGCAGTACTTC
-,-,TRBV11-2,TRBJ1-1,CASSQGPLTEAFF,TGTGCCAGCAGCCAGGGGCCCCTCACTGAAGCTTTCTTT
-,few,TRBV9,TRBJ2-3,CASSPLTGADTQYF,TGTGCCAGCAGCCCCTTGACGGGGGCGGATACGCAGTATTTT
-,-,TRBV6-6,TRBJ2-1,CASSDRTDYNEQFF,TGTGCCAGCAGTGATAGGACCGACTACAATGAGCAGTTCTTC
-,-,TRBV28,TRBJ2-7,CASSFGLGSSYEQYF,TGTGCCAGCAGTTTCGGTCTGGGAAGCTCCTACGAGCAGTACTTC
TRBD1,few,TRBV7-9,TRBJ1-1,CASSPGQGLINTEAFF,TGTGCCAGCAGCCCGGGACAGGGACTAATAAACACTGAAGCTTTCTTT
-,-,TRBV20-1,TRBJ1-2,CSASRVGYGYTF,TGCAGTGCTAGCAGGGTTGGGTATGGCTACACCTTC
-,-,TRBV6-1,TRBJ2-1,CASSENEGLEYNEQFF,TGTGCCAGCAGTGAAAACGAGGGATTAGAATACAATGAGCAGTTCTTC
-,once,TRBV28,TRBJ1-5,CASSSVGSNQPQHF,TGTGCCAGCAGTTCAGTCGGAAGCAATCAGCCCCAGCATTTT
-,-,TRBV12-3/TRBV12-4,TRBJ2-3,CASSRPQGVGDTQYF,TGTGCCAGCAGTCGACCTCAGGGAGTGGGGGATACGCAGTATTTT
TRBD1,few,TRBV12-3/TRBV12-4,TRBJ2-1,CASSFEGAYREQFF,TGTGCCAGCAGTTTCGAGGGGGCGTACCGGGAGCAGTTCTTC